This record covers a single T cell receptor (beta chain). Sequencing used immunoSEQ multiplex PCR; TCRdb keeps in-frame clones, though not all of them. In the table there are approximately 300,000 clones, 92% of which are singletons. The data belong to a study of blood T cell repertoires in COVID-19. Study as a whole: Samples of COVID-19 (acute and convalescent) were obtained from the United States, Italy and Spain. T cells, B-cell-depleted T cells, or PBMCs supplied cDNA or gDNA.

The cohort comprised adults aged roughly 18 to 95 years residing in about two dozen US areas. Donors of Cohort 3 who recovered were those that had two negative PCRs, clearance, or symptom resolution. This receptor was identified in a woman aged 30 to 39 who had recovered from COVID-19. Sequenced: PBMCs or T cells enriched from blood (not recorded which).

The CDR3 DNA reads TGTGCCAGCTCGCCGACAGAAAGCTCCTACGAGCAGTACTTC. Amino acids: CASSPTESSYEQYF. The chain uses TRBV18 and TRBJ2-7; D possibly corresponds to TRBD1 (5 bases). V shed 6 bases and J shed 0 bases, with 12 bases lying between them. The CDR3 covers 14 residues. CDR1 KGHSH and CDR2 LQKENI come from the germline V gene. Full variable domain (outside the CDR3, taken from reference TRBV18 and TRBJ2-7): NAGVMQNPRHLVRRRGQEARLRCSPMKGHSHVYWYRQLPEEGLKFMVYLQKENIIDESGMPKERFSAEFPKEGPSILRIQQVVRGDSAAYFCASSPTESSYEQYFGPGTRLTVT.